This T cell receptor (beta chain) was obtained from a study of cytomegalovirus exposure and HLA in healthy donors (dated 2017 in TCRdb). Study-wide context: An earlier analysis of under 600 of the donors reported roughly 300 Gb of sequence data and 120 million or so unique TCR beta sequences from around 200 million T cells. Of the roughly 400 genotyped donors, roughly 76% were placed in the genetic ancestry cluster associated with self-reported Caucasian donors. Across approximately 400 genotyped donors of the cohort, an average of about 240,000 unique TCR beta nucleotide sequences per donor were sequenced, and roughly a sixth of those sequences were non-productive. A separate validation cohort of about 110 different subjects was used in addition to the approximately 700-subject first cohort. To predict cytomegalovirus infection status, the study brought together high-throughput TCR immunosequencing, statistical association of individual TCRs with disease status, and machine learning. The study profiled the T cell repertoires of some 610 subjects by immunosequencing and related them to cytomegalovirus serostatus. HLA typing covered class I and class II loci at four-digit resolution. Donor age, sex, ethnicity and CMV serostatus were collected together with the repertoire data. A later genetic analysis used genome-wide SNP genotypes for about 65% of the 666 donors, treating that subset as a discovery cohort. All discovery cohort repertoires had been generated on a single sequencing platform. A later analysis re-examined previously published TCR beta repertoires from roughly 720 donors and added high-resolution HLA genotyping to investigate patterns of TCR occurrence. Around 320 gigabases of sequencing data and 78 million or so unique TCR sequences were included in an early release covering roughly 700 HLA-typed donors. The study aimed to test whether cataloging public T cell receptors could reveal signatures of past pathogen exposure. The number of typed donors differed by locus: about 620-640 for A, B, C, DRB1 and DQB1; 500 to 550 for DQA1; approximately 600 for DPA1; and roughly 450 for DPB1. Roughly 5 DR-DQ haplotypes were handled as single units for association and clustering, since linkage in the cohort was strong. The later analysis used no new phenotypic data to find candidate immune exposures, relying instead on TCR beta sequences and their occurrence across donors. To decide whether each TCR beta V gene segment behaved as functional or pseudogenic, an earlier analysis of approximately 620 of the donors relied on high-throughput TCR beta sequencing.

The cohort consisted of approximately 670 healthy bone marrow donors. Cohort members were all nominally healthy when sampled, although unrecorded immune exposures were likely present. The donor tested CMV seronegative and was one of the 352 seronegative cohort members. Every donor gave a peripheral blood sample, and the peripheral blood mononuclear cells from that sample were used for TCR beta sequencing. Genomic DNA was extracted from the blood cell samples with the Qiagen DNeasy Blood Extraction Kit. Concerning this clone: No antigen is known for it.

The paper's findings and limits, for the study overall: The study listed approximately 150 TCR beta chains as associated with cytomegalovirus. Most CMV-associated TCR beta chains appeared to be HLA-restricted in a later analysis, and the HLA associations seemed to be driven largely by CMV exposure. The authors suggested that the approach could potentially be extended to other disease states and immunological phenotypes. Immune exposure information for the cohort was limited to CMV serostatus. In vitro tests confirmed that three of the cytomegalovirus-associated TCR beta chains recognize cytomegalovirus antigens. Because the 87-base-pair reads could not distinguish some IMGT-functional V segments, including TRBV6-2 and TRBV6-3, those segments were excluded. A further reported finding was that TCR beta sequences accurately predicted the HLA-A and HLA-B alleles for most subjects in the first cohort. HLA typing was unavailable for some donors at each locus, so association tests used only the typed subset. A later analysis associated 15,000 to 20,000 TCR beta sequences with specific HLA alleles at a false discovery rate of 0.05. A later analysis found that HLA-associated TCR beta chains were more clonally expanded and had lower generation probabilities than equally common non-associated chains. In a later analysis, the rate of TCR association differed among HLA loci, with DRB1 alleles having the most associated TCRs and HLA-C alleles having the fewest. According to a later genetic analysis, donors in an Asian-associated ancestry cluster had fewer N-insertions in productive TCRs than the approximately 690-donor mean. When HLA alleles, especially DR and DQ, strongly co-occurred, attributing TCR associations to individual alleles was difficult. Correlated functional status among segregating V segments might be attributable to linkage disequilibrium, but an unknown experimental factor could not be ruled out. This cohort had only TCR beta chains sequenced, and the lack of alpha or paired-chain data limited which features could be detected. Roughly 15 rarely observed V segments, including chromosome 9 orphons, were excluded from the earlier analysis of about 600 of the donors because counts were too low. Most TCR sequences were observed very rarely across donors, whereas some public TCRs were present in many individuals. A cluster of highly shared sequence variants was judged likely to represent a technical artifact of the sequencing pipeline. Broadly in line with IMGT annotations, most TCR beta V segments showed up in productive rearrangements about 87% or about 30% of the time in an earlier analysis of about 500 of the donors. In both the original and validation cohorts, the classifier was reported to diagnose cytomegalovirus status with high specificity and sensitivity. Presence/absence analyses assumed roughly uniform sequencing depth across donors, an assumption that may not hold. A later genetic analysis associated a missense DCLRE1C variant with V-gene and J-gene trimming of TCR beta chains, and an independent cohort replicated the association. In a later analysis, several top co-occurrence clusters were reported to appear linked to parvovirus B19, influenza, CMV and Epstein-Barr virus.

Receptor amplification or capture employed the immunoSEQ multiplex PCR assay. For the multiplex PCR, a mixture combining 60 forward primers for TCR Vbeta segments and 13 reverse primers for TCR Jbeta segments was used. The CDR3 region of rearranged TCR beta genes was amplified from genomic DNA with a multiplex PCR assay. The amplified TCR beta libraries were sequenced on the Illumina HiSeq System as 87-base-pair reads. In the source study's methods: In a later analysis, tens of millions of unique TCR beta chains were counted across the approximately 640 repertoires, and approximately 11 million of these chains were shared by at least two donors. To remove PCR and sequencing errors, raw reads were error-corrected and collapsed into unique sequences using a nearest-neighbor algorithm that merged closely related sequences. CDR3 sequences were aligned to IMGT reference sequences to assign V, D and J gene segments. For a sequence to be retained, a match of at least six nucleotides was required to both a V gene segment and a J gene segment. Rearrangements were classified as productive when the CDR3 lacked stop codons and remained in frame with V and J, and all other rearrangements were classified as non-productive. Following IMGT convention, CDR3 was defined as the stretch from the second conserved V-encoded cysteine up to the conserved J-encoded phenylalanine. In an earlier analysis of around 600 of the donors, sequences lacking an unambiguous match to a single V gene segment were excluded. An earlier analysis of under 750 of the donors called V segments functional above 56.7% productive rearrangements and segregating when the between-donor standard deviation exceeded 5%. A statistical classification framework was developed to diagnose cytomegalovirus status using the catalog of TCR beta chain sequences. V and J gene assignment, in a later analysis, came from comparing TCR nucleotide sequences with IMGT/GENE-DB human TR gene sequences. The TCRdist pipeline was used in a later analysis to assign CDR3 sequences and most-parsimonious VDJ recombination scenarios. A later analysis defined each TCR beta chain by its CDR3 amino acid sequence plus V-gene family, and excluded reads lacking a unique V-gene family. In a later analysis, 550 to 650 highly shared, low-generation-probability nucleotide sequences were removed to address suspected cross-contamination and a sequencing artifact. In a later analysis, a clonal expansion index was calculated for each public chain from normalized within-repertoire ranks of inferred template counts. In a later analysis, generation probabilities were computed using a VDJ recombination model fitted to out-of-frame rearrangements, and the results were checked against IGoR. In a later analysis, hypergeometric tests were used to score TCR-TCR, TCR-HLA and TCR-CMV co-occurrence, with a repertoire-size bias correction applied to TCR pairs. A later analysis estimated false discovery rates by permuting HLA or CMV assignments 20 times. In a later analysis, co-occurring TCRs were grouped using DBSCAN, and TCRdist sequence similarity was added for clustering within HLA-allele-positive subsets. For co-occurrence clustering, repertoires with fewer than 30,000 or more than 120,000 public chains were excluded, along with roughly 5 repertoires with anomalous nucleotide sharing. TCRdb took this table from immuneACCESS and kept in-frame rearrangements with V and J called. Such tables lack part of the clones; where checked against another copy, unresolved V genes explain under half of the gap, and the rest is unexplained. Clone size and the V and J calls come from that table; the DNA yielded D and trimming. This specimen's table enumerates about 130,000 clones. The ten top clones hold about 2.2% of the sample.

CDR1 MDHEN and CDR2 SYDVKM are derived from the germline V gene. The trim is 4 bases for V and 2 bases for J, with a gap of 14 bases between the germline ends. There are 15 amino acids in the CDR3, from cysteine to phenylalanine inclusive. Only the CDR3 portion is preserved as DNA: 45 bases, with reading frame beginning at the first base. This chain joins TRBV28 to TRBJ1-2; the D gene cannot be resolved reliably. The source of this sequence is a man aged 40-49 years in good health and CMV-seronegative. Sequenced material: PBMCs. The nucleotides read TGTGCCAGCAGTTCGAGGGTGTTGGGGAACTATGGCTACACCTTC. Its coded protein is CASSSRVLGNYGYTF.